This TCR beta chain was retrieved from a study of blood T cell repertoires in COVID-19. Study as a whole: The analysed material was cDNA or gDNA that came from T cells, B-cell-depleted T cells, or PBMCs.

Details on this clone: The junction shows a germline mismatch at one end, possibly a read error.

Germline V gene data show CDR1 as WSHSY and CDR2 as SAAADI. This CDR3 spans 16 amino acids. Per the original methods: Reference gene primers were amplified, and this amplification served to estimate nucleated cell counts. Method: immunoSEQ multiplex PCR; TCRdb's copy keeps in-frame clones and lacks some. V and J calls and clone size are those listed in that table; D and trimming were worked out from the DNA. This sample has 60,000 or so clones, with around 89% found just once. The TCR comes from a man in his sixties with active COVID-19. This sequence joins TRBV10-2 and TRBJ2-1, with 9 bases lining up with TRBD2. Sequencing input: peripheral blood. In nucleotides, the CDR3 is TGCGCCACCAGTCGAGGTAGCGGGAGCTCCTACAATGAGCAGTTCTTC. Protein product: CATSRGSGSSYNEQFF.